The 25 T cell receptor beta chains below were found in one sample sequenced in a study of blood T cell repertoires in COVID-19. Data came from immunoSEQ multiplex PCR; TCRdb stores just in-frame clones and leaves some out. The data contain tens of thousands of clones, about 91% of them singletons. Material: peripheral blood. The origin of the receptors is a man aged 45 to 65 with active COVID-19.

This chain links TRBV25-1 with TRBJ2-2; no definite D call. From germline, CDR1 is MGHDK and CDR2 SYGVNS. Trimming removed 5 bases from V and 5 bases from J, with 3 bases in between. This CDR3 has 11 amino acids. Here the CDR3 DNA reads TGTGCCAGCAGTCAAACCGGGGAGCTGTTTTTT. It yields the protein CASSQTGELFF.

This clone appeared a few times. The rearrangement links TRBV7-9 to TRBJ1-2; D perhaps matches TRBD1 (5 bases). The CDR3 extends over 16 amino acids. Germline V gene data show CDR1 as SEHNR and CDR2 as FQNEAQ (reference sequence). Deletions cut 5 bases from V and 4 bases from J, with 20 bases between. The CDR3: CASSRGGGARAYGYTF. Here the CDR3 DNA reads TGTGCCAGCAGCCGCGGGGGAGGAGCCCGTGCCTATGGCTACACCTTC.

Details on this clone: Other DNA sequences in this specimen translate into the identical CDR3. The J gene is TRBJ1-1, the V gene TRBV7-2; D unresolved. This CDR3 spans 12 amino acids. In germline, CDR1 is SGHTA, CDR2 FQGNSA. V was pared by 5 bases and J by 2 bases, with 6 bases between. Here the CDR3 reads CASSLLNTEAFF. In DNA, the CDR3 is TGTGCCAGCAGCCTTTTAAACACTGAAGCTTTCTTT. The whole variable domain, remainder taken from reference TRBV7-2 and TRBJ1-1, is GAGVSQSPSNKVTEKGKDVELRCDPISGHTALYWYRQSLGQGLEFLIYFQGNSAPDKSGLPSDRFSAERTGGSVSTLTIQRTQQEDSAVYLCASSLLNTEAFFGQGTRLTVV.

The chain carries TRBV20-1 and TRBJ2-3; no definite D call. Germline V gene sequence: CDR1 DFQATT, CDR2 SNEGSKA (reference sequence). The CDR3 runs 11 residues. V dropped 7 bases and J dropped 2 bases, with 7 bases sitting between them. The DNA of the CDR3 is TGCAGTGTATCCCCCACAGATACGCAGTATTTT. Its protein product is CSVSPTDTQYF.

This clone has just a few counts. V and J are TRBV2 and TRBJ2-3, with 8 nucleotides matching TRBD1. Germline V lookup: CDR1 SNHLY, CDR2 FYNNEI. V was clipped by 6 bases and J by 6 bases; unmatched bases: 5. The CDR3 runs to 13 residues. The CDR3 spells CASSQDREDTQYF. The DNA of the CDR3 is TGTGCCAGCAGCCAGGACAGGGAGGATACGCAGTATTTT.

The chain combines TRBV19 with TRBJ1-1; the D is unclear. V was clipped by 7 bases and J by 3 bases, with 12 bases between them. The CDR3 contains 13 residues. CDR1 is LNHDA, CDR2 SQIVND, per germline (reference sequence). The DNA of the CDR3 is TGTGCCAGTATTAAGGCCGGGTACACTGAAGCTTTCTTT. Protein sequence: CASIKAGYTEAFF.

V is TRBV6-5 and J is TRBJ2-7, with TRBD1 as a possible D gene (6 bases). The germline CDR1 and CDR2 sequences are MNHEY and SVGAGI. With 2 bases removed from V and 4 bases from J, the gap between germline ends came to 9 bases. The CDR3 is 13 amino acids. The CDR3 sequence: CASSYPGTYEQYF. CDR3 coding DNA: TGTGCCAGCAGTTACCCCGGGACATACGAGCAGTACTTC.

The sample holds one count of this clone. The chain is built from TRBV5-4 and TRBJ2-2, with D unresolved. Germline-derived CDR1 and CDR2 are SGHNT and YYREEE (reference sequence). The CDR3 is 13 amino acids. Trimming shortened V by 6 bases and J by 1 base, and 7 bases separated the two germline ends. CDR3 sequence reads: CASNKRNTGELFF. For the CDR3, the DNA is TGTGCCAGCAATAAGAGGAACACCGGGGAGCTGTTTTTT.

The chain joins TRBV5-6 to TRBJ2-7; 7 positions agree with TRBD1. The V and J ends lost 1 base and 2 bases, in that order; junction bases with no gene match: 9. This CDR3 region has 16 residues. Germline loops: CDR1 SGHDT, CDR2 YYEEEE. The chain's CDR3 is CASSLFSGTVAYEQYF. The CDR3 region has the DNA TGTGCCAGCAGCTTGTTTTCTGGGACAGTAGCCTACGAGCAGTACTTC. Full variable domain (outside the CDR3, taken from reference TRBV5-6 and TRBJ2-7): DAGVTQSPTHLIKTRGQQVTLRCSPKSGHDTVSWYQQALGQGPQFIFQYYEEEERQRGNFPDRFSGHQFPNYSSELNVNALLLGDSALYLCASSLFSGTVAYEQYFGPGTRLTVT.

Written as DNA, the CDR3 is TGTGCCAGTAAGGGAGAGGGTTATGGCCAGCCCCAGCATTTT. Amino acid sequence: CASKGEGYGQPQHF. The genes are TRBV19 and TRBJ1-5; D is ambiguous. This CDR3 is built from 14 residues. The V end lost 7 bases, the J end lost 7 bases, and 17 bases lay between the germline ends. Germline CDR1 and CDR2: LNHDA and SQIVND (reference sequence).

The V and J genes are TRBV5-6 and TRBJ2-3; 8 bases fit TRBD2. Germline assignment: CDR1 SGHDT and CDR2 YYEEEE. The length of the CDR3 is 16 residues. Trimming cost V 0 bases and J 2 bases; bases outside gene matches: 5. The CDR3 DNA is TGTGCCAGCAGCTTGGGAGTTAGCGGGGCCACAGATACGCAGTATTTT. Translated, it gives CASSLGVSGATDTQYF. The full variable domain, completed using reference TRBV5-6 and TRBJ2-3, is DAGVTQSPTHLIKTRGQQVTLRCSPKSGHDTVSWYQQALGQGPQFIFQYYEEEERQRGNFPDRFSGHQFPNYSSELNVNALLLGDSALYLCASSLGVSGATDTQYFGPGTRLTVL.

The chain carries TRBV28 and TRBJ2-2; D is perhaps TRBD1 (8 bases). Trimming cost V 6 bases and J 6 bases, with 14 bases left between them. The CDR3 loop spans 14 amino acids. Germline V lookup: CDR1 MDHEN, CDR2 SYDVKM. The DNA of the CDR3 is TGTGCCAGCAGCACAGGGGGAGGGGCCGGGGAGCTGTTTTTT. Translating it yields CASSTGGGAGELFF.

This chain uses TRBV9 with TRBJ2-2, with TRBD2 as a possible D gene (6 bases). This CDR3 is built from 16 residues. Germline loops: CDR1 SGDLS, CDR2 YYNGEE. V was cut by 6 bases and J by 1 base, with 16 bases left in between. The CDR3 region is CASTPWGGENTGELFF. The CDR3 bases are TGTGCCAGCACCCCGTGGGGCGGGGAGAACACCGGGGAGCTGTTTTTT.

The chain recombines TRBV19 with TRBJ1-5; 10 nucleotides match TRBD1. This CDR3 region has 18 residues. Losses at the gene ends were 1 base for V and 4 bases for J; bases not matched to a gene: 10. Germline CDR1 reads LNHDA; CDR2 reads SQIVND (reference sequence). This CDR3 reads CASSIGLRDRGPNQPQHF. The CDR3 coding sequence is TGTGCCAGTAGTATAGGCCTCCGGGACAGGGGACCAAATCAGCCCCAGCATTTT.

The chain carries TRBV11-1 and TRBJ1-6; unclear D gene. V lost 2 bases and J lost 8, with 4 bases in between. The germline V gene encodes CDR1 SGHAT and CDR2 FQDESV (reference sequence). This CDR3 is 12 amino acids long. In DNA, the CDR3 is TGTGCCAGCAGCTTAATCGATTCACCCCTCCACTTT. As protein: CASSLIDSPLHF.

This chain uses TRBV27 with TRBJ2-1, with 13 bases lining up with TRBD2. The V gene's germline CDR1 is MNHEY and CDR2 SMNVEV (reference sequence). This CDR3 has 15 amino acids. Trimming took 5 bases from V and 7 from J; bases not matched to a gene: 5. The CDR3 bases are TGTGCCAGCAGTCCTACTAGCGGGGGGGGAAATGAGCAGTTCTTC. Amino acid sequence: CASSPTSGGGNEQFF.

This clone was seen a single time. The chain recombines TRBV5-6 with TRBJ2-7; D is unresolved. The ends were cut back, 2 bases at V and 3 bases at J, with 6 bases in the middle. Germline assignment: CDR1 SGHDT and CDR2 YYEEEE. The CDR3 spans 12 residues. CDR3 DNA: TGTGCCAGCAGCTTTCCGGGCTACGAGCAGTACTTC. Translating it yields CASSFPGYEQYF.

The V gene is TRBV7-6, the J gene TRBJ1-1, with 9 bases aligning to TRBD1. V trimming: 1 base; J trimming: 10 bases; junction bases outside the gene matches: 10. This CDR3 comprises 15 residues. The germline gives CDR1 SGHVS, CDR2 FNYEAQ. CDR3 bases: TGTGCCAGCAGCTTAGAGGTTCGGGACAGGGAGGGAGCTTTCTTT. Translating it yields CASSLEVRDREGAFF.

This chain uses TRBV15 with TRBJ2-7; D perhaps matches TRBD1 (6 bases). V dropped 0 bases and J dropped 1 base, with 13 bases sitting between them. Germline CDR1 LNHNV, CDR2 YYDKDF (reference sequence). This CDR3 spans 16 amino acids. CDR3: CATSRDISTGSYEQYF. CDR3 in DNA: TGTGCCACCAGCAGAGATATATCGACAGGATCCTACGAGCAGTACTTC.

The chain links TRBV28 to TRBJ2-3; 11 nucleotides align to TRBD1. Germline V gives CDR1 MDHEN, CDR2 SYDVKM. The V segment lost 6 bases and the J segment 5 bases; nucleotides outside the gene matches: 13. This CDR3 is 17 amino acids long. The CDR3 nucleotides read TGTGCCAGCAGGGTTTTTACAGGACAGGGGGCAAGAGATACGCAGTATTTT. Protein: CASRVFTGQGARDTQYF.

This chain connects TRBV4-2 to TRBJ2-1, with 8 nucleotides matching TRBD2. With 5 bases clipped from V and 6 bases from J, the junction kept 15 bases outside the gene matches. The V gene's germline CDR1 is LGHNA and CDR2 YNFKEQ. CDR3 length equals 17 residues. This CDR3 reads CASSESNSGALLNEQFF. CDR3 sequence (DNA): TGTGCCAGCAGCGAGTCTAATAGCGGGGCCCTACTCAATGAGCAGTTCTTC.

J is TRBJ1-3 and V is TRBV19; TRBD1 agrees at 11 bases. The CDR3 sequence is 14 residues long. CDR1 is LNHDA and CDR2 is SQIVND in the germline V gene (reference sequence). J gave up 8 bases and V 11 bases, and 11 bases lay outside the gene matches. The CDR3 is CAAGTPGQGDTIYF. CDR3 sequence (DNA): TGTGCCGCCGGGACCCCGGGACAGGGGGACACCATATATTTT.

The CDR3 is CASSPLPTGRVSPLHF. In DNA form, the CDR3 reads TGTGCCAGCAGCCCCCTCCCCACAGGGCGGGTTTCACCCCTCCACTTT. The chain links TRBV7-6 to TRBJ1-6; maybe TRBD1 (6 bases). CDR1 SGHVS and CDR2 FNYEAQ come from the germline V gene. The CDR3 covers 16 residues. V was cut by 5 bases and J by 9 bases, with 20 bases left in between.

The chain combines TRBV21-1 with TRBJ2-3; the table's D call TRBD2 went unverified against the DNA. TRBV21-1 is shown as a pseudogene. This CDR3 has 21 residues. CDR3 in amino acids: CASRKEIAGEYPHLSTDTQYF. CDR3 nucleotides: TGTGCCAGCAGAAAGGAGATAGCGGGAGAATATCCCCACCTAAGCACAGATACGCAGTATTTT.

DNA of the CDR3: TGTGCCAGCAGTTACCTAGGACAGGGGGCAGATACGCAGTATTTT. This codes for CASSYLGQGADTQYF. The chain combines TRBV6-2 or TRBV6-3 with TRBJ2-3; TRBD1 matches at 10 bases. Unmatched junction bases numbered 3, after V lost 2 bases and J lost 4 bases. This CDR3 spans 15 amino acids. Per the germline V gene, CDR1 is MNHEY and CDR2 is SVGEGT.